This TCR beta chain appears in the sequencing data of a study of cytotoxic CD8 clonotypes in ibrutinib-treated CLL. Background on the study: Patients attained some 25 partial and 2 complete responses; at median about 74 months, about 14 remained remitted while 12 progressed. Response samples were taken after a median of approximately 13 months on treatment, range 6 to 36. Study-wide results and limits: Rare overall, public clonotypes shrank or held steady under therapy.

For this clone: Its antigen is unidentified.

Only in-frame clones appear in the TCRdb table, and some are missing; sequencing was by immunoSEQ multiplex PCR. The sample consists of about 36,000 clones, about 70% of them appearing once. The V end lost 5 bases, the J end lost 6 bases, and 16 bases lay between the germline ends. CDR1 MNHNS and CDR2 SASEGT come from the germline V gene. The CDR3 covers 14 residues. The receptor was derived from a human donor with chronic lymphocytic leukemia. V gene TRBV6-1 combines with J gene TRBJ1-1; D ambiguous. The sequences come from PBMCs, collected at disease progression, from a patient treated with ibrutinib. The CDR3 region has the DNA TGTGCCAGCAGTACCGGATCCGGGGTAGCTGAAGCTTTCTTT. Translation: CASSTGSGVAEAFF.